A selection of T cell receptor beta chains follows, all from one sample in a study of T-cell memory formation after mild COVID-19. TCRdb reanalysed the 5' RACE reads using MiXCR and keeps one entry per CDR3 protein. The data hold about 110,000 distinct CDR3 sequences, with around 14% observed a single time. Sequencing was performed on PBMCs or a T cell subset sorted from them (not recorded which). Receptors were obtained from a young man who had mild COVID-19 (a few samples of this study predate the infection). Cell type and time point are not known. CDR3s include the opening cysteine and the closing phenylalanine or tryptophan. A D gene is named only where the DNA matches it firmly. Where a row states a size, it is once, few, many or the class of an expanded clone; other rows omit it.

cdr3_nt cdr3_aa clone_size j_call v_call d_call
TGTGCCAGCAGCCCCCCAATCTCGAGGGAGCAGTTCTTC CASSPPISREQFF few TRBJ2-1 TRBV9 -
TGCGCCAGCAGCTTGGTGGTAGCGGGGGGGCAAAGCTCCTACAATGAGCAGTTCTTC CASSLVVAGGQSSYNEQFF - TRBJ2-1 TRBV5-1 TRBD2
TGTGCCAGCAACCTAGCAGGGGGCTGGGACATTCAGTACTTC CASNLAGGWDIQYF few TRBJ2-4 TRBV6-2/TRBV6-3 TRBD1
TGTGCCAGCAGTTTTCTCGAGATGAACACTGAAGCTTTCTTT CASSFLEMNTEAFF many TRBJ1-1 TRBV11-2 -
TGTGCCAGCAGCTTGGCCGGGACAGGGGTTCAGCCCCAGCATTTT CASSLAGTGVQPQHF many TRBJ1-5 TRBV5-5 TRBD1
TGTGCCAGCAGCGTAGAGGGTAGCGGGGGTGAGGCAGATACGCAGTATTTT CASSVEGSGGEADTQYF - TRBJ2-3 TRBV9 TRBD2
TGCAGTGCTAGAGAAGCGGGGGGAGGCTACAATGAGCAGTTCTTC CSAREAGGGYNEQFF many TRBJ2-1 TRBV20-1 TRBD2
TGTGCCATCAGTAGCGGGGGGGTGTCAGACGAGCAGTACTTC CAISSGGVSDEQYF - TRBJ2-7 TRBV10-3 TRBD2
TGTGCCAGTCTTACCCAGGGGAACACTGAAGCTTTCTTT CASLTQGNTEAFF - TRBJ1-1 TRBV6-5 -
TGCAGTGCCAGACAGGCGGGGGGCGTCTGGGCCAATGAGCAGTTCTTC CSARQAGGVWANEQFF few TRBJ2-1 TRBV20-1 TRBD2
TGTGCCAGCAGCTCCACAGGGCGCCCCTACGAGCAGTACTTC CASSSTGRPYEQYF many TRBJ2-7 TRBV7-9 -
TGTGCCAGCAGCCCCCGTCTTTTTGGGACCCAGTACTTC CASSPRLFGTQYF few TRBJ2-5 TRBV7-2 -
TGCGCCAGCAGCTTGAACCCGGCGGAGCAGTTCTTC CASSLNPAEQFF - TRBJ2-1 TRBV5-1 -
TGTGCTCAGGACCGAACTGGCAATCAGCCCCAGCATTTT CAQDRTGNQPQHF - TRBJ1-5 TRBV12-5 -
TGTGCCAGCAGCTTCACGACTAGCGGGGGCACAGATACGCAGTATTTT CASSFTTSGGTDTQYF few TRBJ2-3 TRBV13 TRBD2
TGTGCCATCAGTGGGGACAACTCCTACGAGCAGTACTTC CAISGDNSYEQYF - TRBJ2-7 TRBV10-3 -
TGTGCCAGCAGCTCCGGGACAGGGGGCATCGGGAACACCGGGGAGCTGTTTTTT CASSSGTGGIGNTGELFF - TRBJ2-2 TRBV7-8 TRBD1
TGTGCCAGCAGTTACTCGTCGGGGGGGGGAGATACGCAGTATTTT CASSYSSGGGDTQYF - TRBJ2-3 TRBV6-5 TRBD2
TGCGCCAGCAGCCAAGCACTAGCGGGGGTCTACGAGCAGTACTTC CASSQALAGVYEQYF - TRBJ2-7 TRBV4-3 TRBD2
TGCGCCAGCAGCCAGACGGGGGGGAGTGGGGAGCTGTTTTTT CASSQTGGSGELFF - TRBJ2-2 TRBV4-1 TRBD2
TGTGCCAGCAGTTACGGCGGGAGCGGGGAGCTGTTTTTT CASSYGGSGELFF - TRBJ2-2 TRBV6-5 TRBD2
TGTGCCAGCAGCGCCCTCGGCCAGCGAAATACGCAGTATTTT CASSALGQRNTQYF - TRBJ2-3 TRBV7-9 -
TGTGCCAGCAGCTTGGCCGGGAAATTACAAGAGACCCAGTACTTC CASSLAGKLQETQYF few TRBJ2-5 TRBV5-5 -
TGTGCCAGCAGCCAAGTGGCGGCGGGGCCAATCTACGAGCAGTACTTC CASSQVAAGPIYEQYF few TRBJ2-7 TRBV3-1 -
TGTGCCAGCAGTTACGAGGGGGCTAGGACAGATACGCAGTATTTT CASSYEGARTDTQYF few TRBJ2-3 TRBV6-5 TRBD1
TGTGCCAGCAGCCACAAAATGGGGCTACTAAGTGAGCAGTTCTTC CASSHKMGLLSEQFF few TRBJ2-1 TRBV14 -
TGTGCCAGCAGCCCCAGGGAAAAGGGTCGGGATACGCAGTATTTT CASSPREKGRDTQYF few TRBJ2-3 TRBV11-2 -
TGTGCCAGCAGCTGGGAGGGGGATACGCAGTATTTT CASSWEGDTQYF many TRBJ2-3 TRBV11-2 TRBD2
TGCGCCAGCAGCCAAGAGTACGGATCCTCCTACGAGCAGTACTTC CASSQEYGSSYEQYF - TRBJ2-7 TRBV4-3 -
TGTGCCAGCAGCTTAGGGGGGGGCTCCCCGTCCTACAATGAGCAGTTCTTC CASSLGGGSPSYNEQFF few TRBJ2-1 TRBV7-9 -
TGTGCCAGCTGGCGTGTTGGGGACCCCTATTTC CASWRVGDPYF - TRBJ2-7 TRBV25-1 -
TGTGCCAGCAGGGGAGTTGGCACAGATACGCAGTATTTT CASRGVGTDTQYF many TRBJ2-3 TRBV7-9 -
TGTGCCAGCAGCTTAGGGGCCAACGAGCAGTACTTC CASSLGANEQYF - TRBJ2-7 TRBV7-9 -
TGTGCCAGCAGCCCTACCTCCATCACTGAAGCTTTCTTT CASSPTSITEAFF once TRBJ1-1 TRBV28 -
TGCAGTGCTAGAGACCCGGACTATTTGGAGACCCAGTACTTC CSARDPDYLETQYF - TRBJ2-5 TRBV20-1 -
TGCAGTGCTAGCCTTAGAAATCAGCCCCAGCATTTT CSASLRNQPQHF few TRBJ1-5 TRBV20-1 -
TGTGCCAGCAGCGCGGGACCGCGGAATCAAGAGACCCAGTACTTC CASSAGPRNQETQYF - TRBJ2-5 TRBV21-1 -
TGTGCCAGCAGTTTAGCGGGATTCGGGAATTCACCCCTCCACTTT CASSLAGFGNSPLHF - TRBJ1-6 TRBV12-3/TRBV12-4 -
TGTGCCAGCAGCCCCCGACAGGGGGCAGGTACTGAAGCTTTCTTT CASSPRQGAGTEAFF few TRBJ1-1 TRBV3-1 TRBD1
TGTGCCAGCAGTATCTTTGGGAGCTCGGCGAGGGAGCAGTACTTC CASSIFGSSAREQYF few TRBJ2-7 TRBV27 -
TGCAGTGCCATCGAATGGGGGAGGACAGATACGCAGTATTTT CSAIEWGRTDTQYF few TRBJ2-3 TRBV20-1 -
TGTGCCAGCAGTCACCGGGGCTTGGCTGGGCCCCAGCATTTT CASSHRGLAGPQHF few TRBJ1-5 TRBV28 -